These T cell receptor beta chains were read from a single sample in a study of low-dose radiotherapy and immunotherapy resistance in tumors. TCRdb processed the reads anew with MiXCR; each CDR3 protein has one entry. The table shows roughly 36,000 distinct CDR3 sequences, with less than 40% occurring only once. The source was PBMCs, collected before treatment. All receptors come from a male donor with gallbladder cancer. The CDR3 runs from the conserved cysteine through the conserved F or W. A D gene is named only where the DNA matches it firmly. Clone sizes are given selectively: once, few, many, or a class where the clone is expanded.

TRBJ2-2,.,TRBV7-8,many,CASSRQGTGELFF,TGTGCCAGCAGCAGGCAGGGGACCGGGGAGCTGTTTTTT
TRBJ1-3,.,TRBV6-1,.,CASSEGSKSSGNTIYF,TGTGCCAGCAGTGAAGGGTCGAAGAGCTCTGGAAACACCATATATTTT
TRBJ2-5,TRBD1,TRBV7-9,many,CASSPRTGSQYF,TGTGCCAGCAGCCCCCGGACAGGGAGCCAGTACTTC
TRBJ2-5,.,TRBV5-1,many,CASSANTGREETQYF,TGCGCCAGCAGCGCCAATACAGGGAGGGAAGAGACCCAGTACTTC
TRBJ2-7,TRBD1,TRBV28,.,CASSAGQGFYEQYF,TGTGCCAGCAGTGCCGGACAGGGTTTCTACGAGCAGTACTTC
TRBJ1-1,.,TRBV7-3,many,CASSPFSFGVGTEAFF,TGTGCCAGCAGCCCCTTTAGCTTCGGGGTGGGCACTGAAGCTTTCTTT
TRBJ2-3,.,TRBV10-2,.,CASSEWGTDTQYF,TGCGCCAGCAGTGAGTGGGGAACAGATACGCAGTATTTT
TRBJ2-7,TRBD2,TRBV6-1,medium-sized,CASTPTSGSDEQYF,TGTGCCAGCACCCCGACTAGCGGGAGCGACGAGCAGTACTTC
TRBJ2-2,TRBD1,TRBV11-3,.,CASSFGAGGHTGELFF,TGTGCCAGCAGCTTTGGGGCAGGGGGCCACACCGGGGAGCTGTTTTTT
TRBJ1-5,.,TRBV3-1,many,CASSLGGGQPQHF,TGTGCCAGCAGCCTCGGGGGGGGTCAGCCCCAGCATTTT
TRBJ2-2,.,TRBV5-1,many,CASSLAGKQGSAGELFF,TGCGCCAGCAGCTTGGCGGGGAAACAGGGCAGCGCCGGGGAGCTGTTTTTT
TRBJ2-5,.,TRBV5-4,many,CASSLSLGPSQETQYF,TGTGCCAGCAGCCTATCGCTTGGACCGTCTCAAGAGACCCAGTACTTC
TRBJ1-2,TRBD1,TRBV27,many,CASSPHDRGSEGYTF,TGTGCCAGCAGTCCTCATGACAGGGGGTCAGAGGGCTACACCTTC
TRBJ2-2,.,TRBV5-6,.,CASSLKAGELFF,TGTGCCAGCAGCTTAAAAGCGGGGGAGCTGTTTTTT
TRBJ1-1,.,TRBV27,many,CASSWLGGTEAFF,TGTGCCAGCAGTTGGCTCGGGGGGACTGAAGCTTTCTTT
TRBJ2-6,.,TRBV4-1,.,CASSQDPPRGSYSGANVLTF,TGCGCCAGCAGCCAAGATCCCCCCCGGGGGAGCTACTCTGGGGCCAACGTCCTGACTTTC
TRBJ2-1,TRBD2,TRBV5-1,medium-sized,CASSLGLAGGNNEQFF,TGCGCCAGCAGCTTGGGACTAGCGGGAGGTAACAATGAGCAGTTCTTC
TRBJ2-7,TRBD2,TRBV20-1,many,CSARETRTSGVFNHEQYF,TGCAGTGCTAGAGAGACCAGGACTAGCGGGGTTTTCAACCACGAGCAGTACTTC
TRBJ2-1,TRBD1,TRBV7-8,many,CASSLNPGQGARYEQFF,TGTGCCAGCAGCTTAAACCCTGGACAGGGGGCGCGGTATGAGCAGTTCTTC
TRBJ2-1,.,TRBV7-9,many,CASSLVGTEQFF,TGTGCCAGCAGCTTAGTAGGGACTGAGCAGTTCTTC
TRBJ2-3,.,TRBV2,many,CASTTTPSTDTQYF,TGTGCCAGCACAACTACCCCAAGCACAGATACGCAGTATTTT
TRBJ2-1,.,TRBV10-2,.,CASRRAVDEQFF,TGCGCCAGCAGGCGGGCAGTCGATGAGCAGTTCTTC
TRBJ1-2,.,TRBV18,many,CASSPSHRTQTNYGYTF,TGTGCCAGCTCACCCTCTCACAGGACCCAAACAAACTATGGCTACACCTTC
TRBJ2-2,.,TRBV7-9,.,CASSLGGYTGELFFF,.
TRBJ1-2,TRBD1,TRBV11-1,.,CASSLDRDRKGYTF,TGTGCCAGCAGCCTAGACAGGGATCGGAAAGGCTACACCTTC
TRBJ2-3,.,TRBV6-2/TRBV6-3,many,CASQLDSTDTQYF,TGTGCCAGCCAGTTAGACAGCACAGATACGCAGTATTTT
TRBJ2-1,TRBD2,TRBV13,medium-sized,CASSPGTRMDEQFF,TGTGCCAGCAGCCCCGGGACTAGGATGGATGAGCAGTTCTTC
TRBJ2-7,.,TRBV5-4,.,CASASGPGPYEQYF,TGTGCCAGCGCGAGCGGCCCTGGGCCCTACGAGCAGTACTTC
TRBJ2-3,.,TRBV21-1,many,CASSKPSLRITDTQYF,TGTGCCAGCAGCAAACCTTCTCTCCGAATCACAGATACGCAGTATTTT
TRBJ1-5,TRBD1,TRBV20-1,few,CSARTRGQGVALGNQPQHF,TGCAGTGCTAGAACCCGGGGACAGGGGGTCGCCCTTGGCAATCAGCCCCAGCATTTT
TRBJ2-7,.,TRBV20-1,many,CSARDLAGRTYEQYF,TGCAGTGCTAGAGATTTGGCAGGGAGGACCTACGAGCAGTACTTC
TRBJ2-1,TRBD2,TRBV7-6,many,CASSVTSGLVNEQFF,TGTGCCAGCAGCGTGACTAGCGGGTTGGTCAATGAGCAGTTCTTC
TRBJ2-3,TRBD2,TRBV5-4,many,CASSRGTSGGAVDTQYF,TGTGCCAGCAGCAGGGGGACTAGCGGGGGGGCCGTTGATACGCAGTATTTT
TRBJ2-3,.,TRBV24-1,many,CATSDFSGTDTQYF,TGTGCCACCAGTGATTTTTCAGGCACAGATACGCAGTATTTT
TRBJ2-1,.,TRBV7-2,.,CASTWGDLKNNEQFF,TGTGCCAGCACCTGGGGGGACTTAAAAAACAATGAGCAGTTCTTC
TRBJ1-2,.,TRBV13,many,CASSPGSLNYGYTF,TGTGCCAGCAGCCCCGGGAGTCTTAACTATGGCTACACCTTC
TRBJ2-7,TRBD1,TRBV13,many,CASSSGQGAYEQYF,TGTGCCAGCAGCTCGGGACAGGGAGCCTACGAGCAGTACTTC
TRBJ1-2,.,TRBV25-1,many,CASSGQGKYGGYTF,TGTGCCAGCAGTGGCCAGGGGAAGTACGGTGGCTACACCTTC
TRBJ1-2,.,TRBV19,many,CASRTGQFNGYTF,TGTGCCAGTAGGACAGGACAATTCAATGGCTACACCTTC
TRBJ2-7,.,TRBV7-6,many,CASSLSGLSYEQYF,TGTGCCAGCAGCTTATCCGGACTATCCTACGAGCAGTACTTC
TRBJ2-5,TRBD1,TRBV5-1,many,CASSPGYRGQATSQETQYF,TGCGCCAGCAGCCCCGGATACAGGGGGCAGGCGACTTCACAAGAGACCCAGTACTTC
TRBJ2-4,TRBD1,TRBV30,many,CAWSAIGTGNYIQYF,TGTGCCTGGAGTGCAATCGGGACAGGGAACTACATTCAGTACTTC
TRBJ2-1,.,TRBV23-1,.,CASSHREPSNEQFF,TGCGCCAGCAGTCATAGGGAGCCCTCCAATGAGCAGTTCTTC
TRBJ2-5,TRBD2,TRBV6-5,.,CASGVAGVWETQYF,TGTGCCAGCGGGGTAGCGGGAGTGTGGGAGACCCAGTACTTC
TRBJ2-5,TRBD2,TRBV5-6,.,CASSTWTSGQETQYF,TGTGCCAGCAGCACCTGGACTAGCGGCCAAGAGACCCAGTACTTC
TRBJ1-1,.,TRBV7-9,many,CASSLTTVTEAFF,TGTGCCAGCAGCTTGACTACGGTCACTGAAGCTTTCTTT
TRBJ2-7,TRBD1,TRBV29-1,.,CSGGQGDSYEQYF,TGCAGTGGGGGACAGGGGGACTCCTACGAGCAGTACTTC
TRBJ1-2,.,TRBV28,.,CASRSGFIYGYTF,TGTGCCAGCAGATCAGGGTTTATCTATGGCTACACCTTC
TRBJ2-7,.,TRBV4-3,few,CASSQVSEPYEQYF,TGCGCCAGCAGCCAAGTAAGCGAACCCTACGAGCAGTACTTC
TRBJ2-2,TRBD1,TRBV20-1,many,CSARQGAGELFF,TGCAGTGCTAGACAGGGGGCCGGGGAGCTGTTTTTT
TRBJ2-1,.,TRBV10-3,.,CAISESLVGIYNEQFF,TGTGCCATCAGTGAATCGTTAGTAGGAATATACAATGAGCAGTTCTTC
TRBJ2-1,.,TRBV28,many,CASSFSSGSYNEQFF,TGTGCCAGCAGCTTCTCTTCCGGGAGCTACAATGAGCAGTTCTTC